Here is one T cell receptor (beta chain) with its context. The CDR3 covers 15 residues. Germline V gene data show CDR1 as SGHDT and CDR2 as YYEEEE. V was clipped by 4 bases and J by 11 bases; unmatched bases: 14. Original processing methods: Quantification of nucleated cells was approximated via reference gene primer amplification. TCRdb's table, derived via immunoSEQ multiplex PCR, lists solely in-frame clones and lacks some. V and J calls plus clone size are reproduced from that table; the DNA served to infer D and trimming. The sample records under 250,000 clones, around 90% being singletons. This entry belongs to a study of blood T cell repertoires in COVID-19. Study-wide context: Specimens from acute and convalescent COVID-19 originated in the United States, Italy and Spain.

The gene calls are TRBV5-6 and TRBJ2-1; TRBD2 agrees at 8 bases. Sequences were obtained from peripheral blood. The TCR was taken from a man aged 25-45 years with acute or convalescent COVID-19. DNA of the CDR3: TGTGCCAGCAGCGCCGCGGGGACTAGGGGCGGAAAGCAGTTCTTC. Its protein product is CASSAAGTRGGKQFF.